This T cell receptor beta chain was captured by sequencing in a study of cytomegalovirus exposure and HLA in healthy donors. The CDR3 runs 16 residues. Germline V lookup: CDR1 MDHEN, CDR2 SYDVKM. V lost 6 bases and J 4 bases, leaving 16 bases between the germline ends. PCR was performed using 60 Vbeta and 13 Jbeta primers. This table comes from immunoSEQ multiplex PCR, and its TCRdb copy is limited to in-frame clones, with some not included. The data show about 140,000 clones, with roughly three quarters seen just once and 4% to 6% held by the top ten. In its sample, this clone was seen a few times. The receptor was isolated from a woman in her fifties or sixties in good health and CMV-seronegative. The rearrangement links TRBV28 to TRBJ2-6; D not certain. The source material was PBMCs. CDR3 residues: CASSDRVLPGANVLTF. In nucleotides, the CDR3 is TGTGCCAGCAGCGATCGGGTTCTTCCCGGGGCCAACGTCCTGACTTTC.